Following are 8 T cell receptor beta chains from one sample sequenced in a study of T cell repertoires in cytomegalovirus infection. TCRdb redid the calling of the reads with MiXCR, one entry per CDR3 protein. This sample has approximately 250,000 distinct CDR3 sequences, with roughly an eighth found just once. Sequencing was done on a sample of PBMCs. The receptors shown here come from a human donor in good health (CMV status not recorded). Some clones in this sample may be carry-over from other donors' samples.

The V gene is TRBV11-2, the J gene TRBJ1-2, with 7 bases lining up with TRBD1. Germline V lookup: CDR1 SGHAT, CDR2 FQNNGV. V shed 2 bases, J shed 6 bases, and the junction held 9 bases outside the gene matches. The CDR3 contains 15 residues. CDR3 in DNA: TGTGCCAGCAGCTTACATAGGGGGCAAGGGGATGGCTACACCTTC. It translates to CASSLHRGQGDGYTF.

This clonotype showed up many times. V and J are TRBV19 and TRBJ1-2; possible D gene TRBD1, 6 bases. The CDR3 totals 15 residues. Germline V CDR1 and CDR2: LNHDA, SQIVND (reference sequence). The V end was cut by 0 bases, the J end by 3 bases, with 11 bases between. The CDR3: CASSIEGADHYGYTF. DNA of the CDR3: TGTGCCAGTAGTATAGAGGGGGCAGATCACTATGGCTACACCTTC.

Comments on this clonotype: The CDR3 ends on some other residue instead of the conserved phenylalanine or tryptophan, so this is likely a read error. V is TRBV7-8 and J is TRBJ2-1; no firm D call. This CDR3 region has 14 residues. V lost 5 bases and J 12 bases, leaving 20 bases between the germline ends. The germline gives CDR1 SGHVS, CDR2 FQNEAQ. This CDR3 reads CASSPERLWDAQFL. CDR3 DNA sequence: TGTGCCAGCAGCCCCGAGAGACTCTGGGATGCGCAGTTCTTA.

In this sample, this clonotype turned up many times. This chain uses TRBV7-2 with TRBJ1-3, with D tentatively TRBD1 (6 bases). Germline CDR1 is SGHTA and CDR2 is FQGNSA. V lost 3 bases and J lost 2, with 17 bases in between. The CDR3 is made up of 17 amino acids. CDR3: CASSLGAKGRPGNTIYF. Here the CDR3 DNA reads TGTGCCAGCAGCTTGGGGGCCAAGGGTCGCCCTGGAAACACCATATATTTT. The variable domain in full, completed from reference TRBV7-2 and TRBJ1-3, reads GAGVSQSPSNKVTEKGKDVELRCDPISGHTALYWYRQSLGQGLEFLIYFQGNSAPDKSGLPSDRFSAERTGGSVSTLTIQRTQQEDSAVYLCASSLGAKGRPGNTIYFGEGSWLTVV.

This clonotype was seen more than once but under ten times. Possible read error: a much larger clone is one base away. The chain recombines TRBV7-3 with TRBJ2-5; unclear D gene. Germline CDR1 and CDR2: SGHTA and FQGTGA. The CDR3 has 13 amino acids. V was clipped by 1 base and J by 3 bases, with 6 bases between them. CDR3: CASSLNTKETQYF. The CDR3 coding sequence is TGTGCCAGCAGCTTAAACACAAAAGAGACCCAGTACTTC.

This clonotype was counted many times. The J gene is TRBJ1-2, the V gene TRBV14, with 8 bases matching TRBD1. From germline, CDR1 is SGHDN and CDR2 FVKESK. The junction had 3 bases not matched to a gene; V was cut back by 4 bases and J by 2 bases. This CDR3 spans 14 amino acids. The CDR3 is CASSPRGRNYGYTF. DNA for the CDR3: TGTGCCAGCAGCCCCAGGGGGCGCAACTATGGCTACACCTTC.

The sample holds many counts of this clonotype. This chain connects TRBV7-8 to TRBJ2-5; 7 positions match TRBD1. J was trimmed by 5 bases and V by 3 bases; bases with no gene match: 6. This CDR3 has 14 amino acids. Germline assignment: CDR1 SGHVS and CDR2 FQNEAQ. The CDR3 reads CASSFNRGLETQYF. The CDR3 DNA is TGTGCCAGCAGCTTCAACAGGGGTTTGGAGACCCAGTACTTC.

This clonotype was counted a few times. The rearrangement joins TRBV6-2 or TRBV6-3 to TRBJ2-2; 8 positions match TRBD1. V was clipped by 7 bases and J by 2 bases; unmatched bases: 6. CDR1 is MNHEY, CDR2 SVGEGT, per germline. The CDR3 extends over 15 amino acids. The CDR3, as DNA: TGTGCCAGCAAAATGACAGGGGCAAACACCGGGGAGCTGTTTTTT. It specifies CASKMTGANTGELFF.